The 26 T cell receptor beta chains listed next were all sequenced from one sample in a study of blood T cell repertoires in COVID-19 (dated by TCRdb to the early 2020s). The receptor library was made with the immunoSEQ multiplex PCR assay. Held by TCRdb, this immuneACCESS table contains in-frame sequences only and omits some clones. Under half of the omission traces to an unresolved V gene where checked; the cause of the rest is unknown. This sample comprises about 160,000 clones, roughly 85% of them detected only once. The ten most abundant clones make up 3% to 3.5% of the sample. What was sequenced was peripheral blood. The receptors stem from a human donor with acute or convalescent COVID-19. The donor label of this sample is uncertain.

This clone was detected only a few times. This chain connects TRBV7-3 to TRBJ1-1; D gene uncertain. CDR3 length equals 15 residues. V was shortened by 3 bases and J by 1 base, with 12 bases between the two germline ends. The germline V gene encodes CDR1 SGHTA and CDR2 FQGTGA. The CDR3 bases are TGTGCCAGCAGCTTGGCCCCCCTTCCGAACACTGAAGCTTTCTTT. Its protein product is CASSLAPLPNTEAFF. Together with reference TRBV7-3 and TRBJ1-1, the CDR3 gives the full variable domain: GAGVSQTPSNKVTEKGKYVELRCDPISGHTALYWYRQSLGQGPEFLIYFQGTGAADDSGLPNDRFFAVRPEGSVSTLKIQRTERGDSAVYLCASSLAPLPNTEAFFGQGTRLTVV.

The chain recombines TRBV27 with TRBJ1-4; possible D gene TRBD1, 6 bases. The CDR3 loop spans 15 amino acids. V was pared by 5 bases and J by 4 bases, with 14 bases between. The germline V gene encodes CDR1 MNHEY and CDR2 SMNVEV (reference sequence). The CDR3 region is CASSPWGRGNEKLFF. CDR3 nucleotide sequence: TGTGCCAGCAGTCCTTGGGGCAGGGGTAATGAAAAACTGTTTTTT.

The chain joins TRBV2 to TRBJ1-1, with a weak D call TRBD1 (5 bases). Germline V CDR1 and CDR2: SNHLY, FYNNEI. V was cut by 8 bases and J by 2 bases, with 15 bases left in between. CDR3 size: 14 residues. CDR3 in amino acids: CASRGSRGNTEAFF. The CDR3 DNA follows: TGTGCCAGCCGGGGGTCGCGGGGTAACACTGAAGCTTTCTTT.

Details on this clone: Within the sample, other DNA sequences also encode this same CDR3. V and J are TRBV18 and TRBJ1-5, with 8 bases aligning to TRBD1. The J segment lost 7 bases and the V segment lost 3 bases, leaving 2 bases of the junction unmatched. The CDR3 consists of 13 residues. Germline CDR1 reads KGHSH; CDR2 reads LQKENI. The CDR3 region is CASSPDRDQPQHF. The CDR3 nucleotides read TGTGCCAGCTCACCGGACAGGGACCAGCCCCAGCATTTT.

This sequence joins TRBV28 and TRBJ1-1, with D tentatively TRBD1 (5 bases). The CDR3 loop spans 14 amino acids. V gave up 6 bases and J gave up 0 bases, with 11 bases separating them. Germline V CDR1 and CDR2: MDHEN, SYDVKM. The CDR3, as DNA: TGTGCCAGCAGGCTGGGACTTCTGAACACTGAAGCTTTCTTT. As protein: CASRLGLLNTEAFF. The full variable domain, rest sourced from reference TRBV28 and TRBJ1-1, is DVKVTQSSRYLVKRTGEKVFLECVQDMDHENMFWYRQDPGLGLRLIYFSYDVKMKEKGDIPEGYSVSREKKERFSLILESASTNQTSMYLCASRLGLLNTEAFFGQGTRLTVV.

The rearrangement links TRBV19 to TRBJ1-5; 7 bases align to TRBD1. The V gene's germline CDR1 is LNHDA and CDR2 SQIVND (reference sequence). The length of the CDR3 is 15 residues. V trimming: 6 bases; J trimming: 8 bases; junction bases outside the gene matches: 13. This CDR3 reads CASSPGTVGWEPQHF. CDR3 nucleotide sequence: TGTGCCAGTAGCCCCGGGACAGTCGGATGGGAGCCCCAGCATTTT.

This chain joins TRBV6-6 and TRBJ2-5; TRBD2 aligns across 7 bases. The V gene end was trimmed by 5 bases and the J gene end by 5 bases; junction bases not matched to a gene: 8. The CDR3 has 14 residues. CDR1 and CDR2 from the germline V gene are MNHNY and SVGAGI (reference sequence). The CDR3 DNA follows: TGTGCCAGCAGTCCAATGGGGGGGTGGGAGACCCAGTACTTC. Residues: CASSPMGGWETQYF.

The rearrangement links TRBV5-6 to TRBJ1-4, with TRBD1 matching over 7 bases. J gave up 1 base and V 3 bases, and 3 bases lay outside the gene matches. The V gene's germline CDR1 is SGHDT and CDR2 YYEEEE. This CDR3 has 15 residues. CDR3 DNA sequence: TGTGCCAGCAGCTCGACAGGGAGAACTAATGAAAAACTGTTTTTT. The encoded protein is CASSSTGRTNEKLFF. The variable domain in full, completed from reference TRBV5-6 and TRBJ1-4, reads DAGVTQSPTHLIKTRGQQVTLRCSPKSGHDTVSWYQQALGQGPQFIFQYYEEEERQRGNFPDRFSGHQFPNYSSELNVNALLLGDSALYLCASSSTGRTNEKLFFGSGTQLSVL.

This chain uses TRBV6-4 with TRBJ1-1; D gene ambiguous. The CDR3 loop spans 13 amino acids. With 4 bases removed from V and 5 bases from J, the gap between germline ends came to 11 bases. Germline V gene sequence: CDR1 MRHNA, CDR2 SNTAGT. The CDR3 spells CASSASGPTEAFF. For the CDR3, the DNA is TGTGCCAGCAGTGCCTCGGGCCCTACTGAAGCTTTCTTT.

This sequence joins TRBV4-1 and TRBJ2-2; TRBD1 matches 10 bases. Germline V CDR1 and CDR2: MGHRA, YSYEKL. The CDR3 runs to 18 residues. V shed 4 bases, J shed 4 bases, and the junction held 12 bases outside the gene matches. The CDR3 region is CASSLKGWGQGPTGELFF. DNA of the CDR3: TGCGCCAGCAGCCTTAAGGGCTGGGGACAGGGGCCCACCGGGGAGCTGTTTTTT.

The sample holds a few counts of this clone. The chain joins TRBV19 to TRBJ2-3; TRBD2 might be the D (5 bases). CDR3 size: 14 residues. V lost 5 bases and J 5 bases, leaving 14 bases between the germline ends. The germline gives CDR1 LNHDA, CDR2 SQIVND (reference sequence). The chain's CDR3 is CASSARDLGDTQYF. In DNA, the CDR3 is TGTGCCAGTAGTGCCCGGGATCTTGGAGATACGCAGTATTTT.

The chain joins TRBV10-2 to TRBJ1-6; 7 bases agree with TRBD1. Trimming took 1 base from V and 8 from J; bases not matched to a gene: 2. The germline gives CDR1 WSHSY, CDR2 SAAADI. This CDR3 has 14 amino acids. CDR3 nucleotide sequence: TGCGCCAGCAGTGAGTGGCAGGGGGATTCACCCCTCCACTTT. This encodes CASSEWQGDSPLHF.

This clone turned up a few times. This chain connects TRBV5-4 to TRBJ1-2, with D perhaps TRBD1 (6 bases). V was trimmed by 2 bases and J by 3 bases, leaving 17 bases between them. The CDR3 spans 16 residues. Germline V gives CDR1 SGHNT, CDR2 YYREEE (reference sequence). In DNA, the CDR3 is TGTGCCAGCAGCTTTGGGGGGGCAGGGAGTGACTATGGCTACACCTTC. As protein: CASSFGGAGSDYGYTF.

V gene TRBV29-1 combines with J gene TRBJ1-5, with D possibly matching TRBD1 (5 bases). Germline CDR1 SQVTM, CDR2 ANQGSEA. V was pared by 4 bases and J by 5 bases, with 18 bases between. This CDR3 region has 15 residues. CDR3 residues: CSVVEGTSGHQPQHF. CDR3 bases: TGCAGCGTTGTAGAAGGGACTTCTGGTCATCAGCCCCAGCATTTT.

This chain joins TRBV9 and TRBJ2-1, with 7 nucleotides matching TRBD2. Germline V gene sequence: CDR1 SGDLS, CDR2 YYNGEE. The CDR3 loop spans 17 amino acids. J was trimmed by 0 bases and V by 4 bases; bases with no gene match: 10. Written as DNA, the CDR3 is TGTGCCAGCAGCCCAGGGAGGGCGGGGAGCTCCTACAATGAGCAGTTCTTC. This sequence encodes CASSPGRAGSSYNEQFF.

The chain has TRBV13 and TRBJ1-1, with unresolved D. This CDR3 is 13 amino acids long. Trimming shortened V by 3 bases and J by 1 base, and 6 bases separated the two germline ends. In germline, CDR1 is PRHDT, CDR2 FYEKMQ (reference sequence). In DNA form, the CDR3 reads TGTGCCAGCAGCTTCCGGGGGAACACTGAAGCTTTCTTT. Translating it yields CASSFRGNTEAFF.

The chain uses TRBV19 and TRBJ2-7; tentative D call: TRBD2 (5 bases). This CDR3 comprises 13 residues. The germline V and J ends were trimmed by 5 bases and 7 bases, with 15 bases remaining between them. Germline-derived CDR1 and CDR2 are LNHDA and SQIVND (reference sequence). The CDR3 nucleotides read TGTGCCAGTAGTCAAGGACTGGCCGGGGAGCAGTACTTC. This codes for CASSQGLAGEQYF.

As for this clone: The junction differs from germline at one of its ends, possibly a read error. This sequence joins TRBV7-8 and TRBJ1-1, with 9 bases matching TRBD1. This CDR3 is built from 14 residues. The germline gives CDR1 SGHVS, CDR2 FQNEAQ. CDR3 region: CASGFRDRVPEAFF. The CDR3 region has the DNA TGTGCCAGCGGCTTCCGGGACAGGGTCCCTGAAGCTTTCTTT.

The genes are TRBV9 and TRBJ2-5; weak D call: TRBD2 (6 bases). V lost 0 bases and J 2 bases, leaving 8 bases between the germline ends. The CDR3 runs 14 residues. CDR1 and CDR2 (germline): SGDLS, YYNGEE. The CDR3 sequence: CASSVGGVQETQYF. The CDR3 nucleotides are TGTGCCAGCAGCGTAGGGGGGGTTCAAGAGACCCAGTACTTC.

The chain couples TRBV19 to TRBJ1-1, with D perhaps TRBD1 (5 bases). The CDR3 totals 15 residues. V was shortened by 4 bases and J by 1 base, with 13 bases between the two germline ends. Germline V gene lookup returns CDR1 LNHDA and CDR2 SQIVND (reference sequence). The CDR3 protein is CASSKEGRGNTEAFF. The CDR3 DNA reads as TGTGCCAGTAGTAAGGAGGGGCGAGGGAACACTGAAGCTTTCTTT.

The chain couples TRBV7-2 to TRBJ2-1; 9 bases agree with TRBD2. Losses at the gene ends were 1 base for V and 7 bases for J; bases not matched to a gene: 2. Looked up from germline, CDR1 is SGHTA and CDR2 is FQGNSA. CDR3 length: 14 amino acids. The CDR3 bases are TGTGCCAGCAGCTTAGGACTAGCGGTGAATGAGCAGTTCTTC. Its translation is CASSLGLAVNEQFF.

The V gene is TRBV6-1, the J gene TRBJ2-2; maybe TRBD2 (5 bases). CDR1 and CDR2 (germline): MNHNS, SASEGT. Between the trimmed V and J ends, which lost 2 bases and 4 bases, there was a span of 14 bases. The CDR3 has 16 residues. The CDR3 DNA follows: TGTGCCAGCAGTGAAAAGCGAGGCGGGTTCACCGGGGAGCTGTTTTTT. This translates into CASSEKRGGFTGELFF.

The CDR3 sequence is CASSSPGTGIGYTF. The CDR3 nucleotides are TGTGCCAGCAGTTCCCCAGGGACAGGGATAGGCTACACCTTC. The V call is TRBV28, the J call TRBJ1-2, with 9 bases lining up with TRBD1. After removal of 4 bases from V and 8 bases from J, the junction contained 8 bases not matched to a gene. The CDR3 totals 14 residues. CDR1 and CDR2 from the germline V gene are MDHEN and SYDVKM.

The chain carries TRBV6-5 and TRBJ1-2; TRBD1 might be the D (6 bases). This CDR3 has 15 residues. Trimming left V 0 bases short and J 0 bases short, with 8 bases between. Germline values: CDR1 MNHEY, CDR2 SVGAGI. CDR3 nucleotide sequence: TGTGCCAGCAGTTACTCGTGGACAGCTAACTATGGCTACACCTTC. Its protein product is CASSYSWTANYGYTF.

V and J are TRBV5-3 and TRBJ1-5; D unclear. TRBV5-3 is treated as an ORF (open reading frame) with a function not yet certain. The CDR3 length is 10 residues. The V end lost 4 bases, the J end lost 7 bases, and 3 bases lay between the germline ends. In DNA, the CDR3 is TGTGCCAGAAGCCCGCAGCCCCAGCATTTT. Its protein is CARSPQPQHF.

This clone showed up just a few times. This rearrangement joins TRBV2 to TRBJ2-2, with 10 nucleotides matching TRBD1. Per germline, CDR1 SNHLY and CDR2 FYNNEI. With 7 bases clipped from V and 6 bases from J, the junction kept 14 bases outside the gene matches. The CDR3 is 17 residues long. CDR3 nucleotide sequence: TGTGCCAGCATTACAGGTTGGGGGACAGGGGCCCCCGGGGAGCTGTTTTTT. It encodes CASITGWGTGAPGELFF. Variable domain in full (rest from reference TRBV2 and TRBJ2-2): EPEVTQTPSHQVTQMGQEVILRCVPISNHLYFYWYRQILGQKVEFLVSFYNNEISEKSEIFDDQFSVERPDGSNFTLKIRSTKLEDSAMYFCASITGWGTGAPGELFFGEGSRLTVL.